This is a list of T cell receptor beta chains from one sample in a study of vaccination and CD4 T cells after COVID-19. TCRdb re-analysed the PCR reads in MiXCR, keeping a single row per CDR3 protein. The sample has about 7,200 distinct CDR3 sequences, under 55% seen once; the top ten hold 11% to 15%. Their antigens are not known. The specimen was CD4+ T cells from blood, cultured in vitro. The receptor source for this set is a human donor in good health. CDR3s include the opening cysteine and the closing phenylalanine or tryptophan. Each record gives: J gene, V gene, D gene, CDR3 protein. The D gene is left open where the match is weak.

j_gene: TRBJ2-7; v_gene: TRBV20-1; d_gene: TRBD2; CDR3aa: CSARSPAGASYEQYF
j_gene: TRBJ1-6; v_gene: TRBV27; d_gene: -; CDR3aa: CASSLRIYSPLHF
j_gene: TRBJ1-2; v_gene: TRBV6-1; d_gene: -; CDR3aa: CASGVGGVEGYTF
j_gene: TRBJ1-1; v_gene: TRBV7-2; d_gene: -; CDR3aa: CASSEQGRQFYEAFF
j_gene: TRBJ2-3; v_gene: TRBV9; d_gene: -; CDR3aa: CASSVESSARADTQYF
j_gene: TRBJ2-3; v_gene: TRBV5-1; d_gene: -; CDR3aa: CASSLTGREADTQYF
j_gene: TRBJ1-1; v_gene: TRBV5-1; d_gene: -; CDR3aa: CASSLHQGTEAFF
j_gene: TRBJ1-6; v_gene: TRBV12-3/TRBV12-4; d_gene: -; CDR3aa: CASSFRPSSYNSPLHF
j_gene: TRBJ2-1; v_gene: TRBV15; d_gene: -; CDR3aa: CATSRDAGDGNGQFF
j_gene: TRBJ1-5; v_gene: TRBV6-1; d_gene: -; CDR3aa: CASSENPRQPQHF
j_gene: TRBJ1-3; v_gene: TRBV29-1; d_gene: -; CDR3aa: CSAQMSSGNTIYF
j_gene: TRBJ2-3; v_gene: TRBV20-1; d_gene: TRBD1; CDR3aa: CSANTPGQGISTDTQYF
j_gene: TRBJ2-6; v_gene: TRBV5-1; d_gene: -; CDR3aa: CASSSGSGANVLTF
j_gene: TRBJ1-6; v_gene: TRBV19; d_gene: -; CDR3aa: CASSRYGGNSPLHF
j_gene: TRBJ1-1; v_gene: TRBV6-2/TRBV6-3; d_gene: -; CDR3aa: CASSIAGRTEAFF
j_gene: TRBJ1-6; v_gene: TRBV7-9; d_gene: -; CDR3aa: CASSFPPSPLHF
j_gene: TRBJ1-5; v_gene: TRBV6-1; d_gene: -; CDR3aa: CASSPGNQLSNQPQHF
j_gene: TRBJ1-2; v_gene: TRBV7-9; d_gene: TRBD1; CDR3aa: CASSLVARGDYGYTF
j_gene: TRBJ1-2; v_gene: TRBV5-1; d_gene: TRBD1; CDR3aa: CASSLAAGQGNGYTF
j_gene: TRBJ1-1; v_gene: TRBV7-3; d_gene: TRBD1; CDR3aa: CASSSGTGGVTEAFF
j_gene: TRBJ1-2; v_gene: TRBV20-1; d_gene: -; CDR3aa: CSASSGVFYGYTF
j_gene: TRBJ2-5; v_gene: TRBV9; d_gene: TRBD1; CDR3aa: CASSPGQGHETQYF
j_gene: TRBJ1-1; v_gene: TRBV6-1; d_gene: TRBD1; CDR3aa: CASSTSPGQGNTEAFF
j_gene: TRBJ2-5; v_gene: TRBV10-1; d_gene: -; CDR3aa: CASSEEWTGETQYF
j_gene: TRBJ2-3; v_gene: TRBV5-6; d_gene: TRBD1; CDR3aa: CASSWDRSTDTQYF
j_gene: TRBJ1-2; v_gene: TRBV30; d_gene: TRBD1; CDR3aa: CAWIHLGTGDGGYTF
j_gene: TRBJ1-5; v_gene: TRBV6-4; d_gene: -; CDR3aa: CASKGRDQPQHF
j_gene: TRBJ1-2; v_gene: TRBV6-1; d_gene: -; CDR3aa: CASTELQHNYGYTF
j_gene: TRBJ2-1; v_gene: TRBV5-4; d_gene: -; CDR3aa: CASSLYRASSYNEQFF
j_gene: TRBJ1-2; v_gene: TRBV30; d_gene: -; CDR3aa: CAWSGGLGLLTF
j_gene: TRBJ2-3; v_gene: TRBV19; d_gene: TRBD1; CDR3aa: CASKVTGGPDTQYF
j_gene: TRBJ2-6; v_gene: TRBV6-5; d_gene: -; CDR3aa: CASSYSGGTGANVLTF
j_gene: TRBJ1-1; v_gene: TRBV6-5; d_gene: -; CDR3aa: CASSYAGGEAFF
j_gene: TRBJ2-1; v_gene: TRBV6-1; d_gene: -; CDR3aa: CASEGGGQVEQFF
j_gene: TRBJ2-2; v_gene: TRBV7-2; d_gene: -; CDR3aa: CASSLRPDTGELFF
j_gene: TRBJ2-3; v_gene: TRBV19; d_gene: TRBD2; CDR3aa: CASSILAGGQDTQYF
j_gene: TRBJ1-1; v_gene: TRBV7-9; d_gene: TRBD1; CDR3aa: CASSRGQGMNTEAFF
j_gene: TRBJ1-6; v_gene: TRBV4-1; d_gene: -; CDR3aa: CASSQDGHDNSPLHF
j_gene: TRBJ2-7; v_gene: TRBV5-4; d_gene: -; CDR3aa: CASSSDANVAYEQYF
j_gene: TRBJ1-5; v_gene: TRBV20-1; d_gene: TRBD1; CDR3aa: CSAREETGDRPQHF
j_gene: TRBJ2-3; v_gene: TRBV5-1; d_gene: TRBD2; CDR3aa: CASSPSAGGTDTQYF
j_gene: TRBJ1-6; v_gene: TRBV4-2; d_gene: -; CDR3aa: CASSQEGSDPSPLHF
j_gene: TRBJ1-3; v_gene: TRBV20-1; d_gene: -; CDR3aa: CSVQDSGNTIYF
j_gene: TRBJ2-1; v_gene: TRBV7-8; d_gene: -; CDR3aa: CASSLGALGSEQFF
j_gene: TRBJ1-6; v_gene: TRBV7-3; d_gene: TRBD1; CDR3aa: CASSLIRDRGSPLHF
j_gene: TRBJ2-7; v_gene: TRBV20-1; d_gene: -; CDR3aa: CSAWGSSYEQYF
j_gene: TRBJ2-6; v_gene: TRBV7-3; d_gene: -; CDR3aa: CATHAGKEAGANVLTF
j_gene: TRBJ2-7; v_gene: TRBV6-1; d_gene: -; CDR3aa: CASGTYEQYF
j_gene: TRBJ1-5; v_gene: TRBV25-1; d_gene: -; CDR3aa: CASSEARVDQPQHF
j_gene: TRBJ1-5; v_gene: TRBV7-2; d_gene: -; CDR3aa: CASSSPNSQPQHF
j_gene: TRBJ2-7; v_gene: TRBV2; d_gene: -; CDR3aa: CASSVGVYEQYF
j_gene: TRBJ1-1; v_gene: TRBV7-9; d_gene: TRBD1; CDR3aa: CASSLPDRGWGAFF
j_gene: TRBJ1-5; v_gene: TRBV20-1; d_gene: -; CDR3aa: CSAPSGDQPQHF
j_gene: TRBJ1-5; v_gene: TRBV5-8; d_gene: -; CDR3aa: CASSVETGSNQPQHF
j_gene: TRBJ1-5; v_gene: TRBV6-1; d_gene: TRBD1; CDR3aa: CASRVGTGNQPQHF
j_gene: TRBJ2-2; v_gene: TRBV27; d_gene: TRBD2; CDR3aa: CACLAGNTGELFF
j_gene: TRBJ2-3; v_gene: TRBV6-1; d_gene: TRBD2; CDR3aa: CASAPGTIPDTQYF
j_gene: TRBJ1-1; v_gene: TRBV6-1; d_gene: -; CDR3aa: CASSERHSDTEAFF
j_gene: TRBJ2-3; v_gene: TRBV7-2; d_gene: -; CDR3aa: CASSSGSMGGTDTQYF